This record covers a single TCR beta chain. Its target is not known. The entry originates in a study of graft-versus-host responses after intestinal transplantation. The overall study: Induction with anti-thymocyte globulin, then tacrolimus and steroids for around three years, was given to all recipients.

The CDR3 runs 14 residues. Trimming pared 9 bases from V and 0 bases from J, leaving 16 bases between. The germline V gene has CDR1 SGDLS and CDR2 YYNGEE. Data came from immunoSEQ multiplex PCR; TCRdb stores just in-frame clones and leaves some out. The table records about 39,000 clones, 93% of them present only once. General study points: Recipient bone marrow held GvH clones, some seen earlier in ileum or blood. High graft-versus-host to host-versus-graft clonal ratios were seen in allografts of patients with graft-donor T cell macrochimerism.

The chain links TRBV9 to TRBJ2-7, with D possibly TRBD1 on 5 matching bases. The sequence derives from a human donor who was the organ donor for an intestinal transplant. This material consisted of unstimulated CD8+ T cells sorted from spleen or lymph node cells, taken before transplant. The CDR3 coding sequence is TGTGCCATTACATCAGGGAAACCCTCCTACGAGCAGTACTTC. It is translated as CAITSGKPSYEQYF.